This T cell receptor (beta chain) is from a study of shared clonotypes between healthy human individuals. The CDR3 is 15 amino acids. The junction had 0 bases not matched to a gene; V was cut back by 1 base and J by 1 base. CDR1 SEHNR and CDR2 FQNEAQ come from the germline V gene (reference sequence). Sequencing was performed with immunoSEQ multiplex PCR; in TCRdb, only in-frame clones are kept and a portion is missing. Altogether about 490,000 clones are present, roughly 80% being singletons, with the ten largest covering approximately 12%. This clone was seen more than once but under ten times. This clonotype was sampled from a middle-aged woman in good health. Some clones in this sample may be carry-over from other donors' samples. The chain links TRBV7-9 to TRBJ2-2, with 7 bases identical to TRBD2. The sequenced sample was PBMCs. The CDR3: CASSLVAGNTGELFF. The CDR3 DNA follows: TGTGCCAGCAGCTTAGTAGCGGGGAACACCGGGGAGCTGTTTTTT.